This is a list of T cell receptor beta chains from one sample in a study of blood T cell repertoires in COVID-19. The data were produced by immunoSEQ multiplex PCR, yet TCRdb's version contains in-frame clones alone and is incomplete. The table has around 280,000 clones, around 85% seen once. Sequencing was performed on peripheral blood. Every receptor here comes from a woman in her forties or fifties with active or convalescent COVID-19. Both conserved end residues are part of each CDR3. The order of the fields is clone size, J gene, V gene, D gene, CDR3 protein, CDR3 DNA. The D gene is left open where the match is weak. Not all rows give a size; the values are once, few, many and, for expanded clones, a class.

clone_size: once; j_call: TRBJ2-5; v_call: TRBV2; d_call: NA; cdr3_aa: CASSQTTDQETQYF; cdr3_nt: TGTGCCAGCAGCCAGACAACAGACCAAGAGACCCAGTACTTC
clone_size: NA; j_call: TRBJ1-5; v_call: TRBV6-2/TRBV6-3; d_call: TRBD1; cdr3_aa: CASSPTGWTGGNQPQHF; cdr3_nt: TGTGCCAGCAGCCCTACCGGCTGGACAGGGGGGAATCAGCCCCAGCATTTT
clone_size: NA; j_call: TRBJ2-7; v_call: TRBV7-9; d_call: NA; cdr3_aa: CASSSRGAYYEQYF; cdr3_nt: TGTGCCAGCAGCTCCCGGGGAGCGTACTACGAGCAGTACTTC
clone_size: NA; j_call: TRBJ2-3; v_call: TRBV4-1; d_call: TRBD2; cdr3_aa: CASSQGTRTDTQYF; cdr3_nt: TGCGCCAGCAGCCAGGGGACTAGAACAGATACGCAGTATTTT
clone_size: NA; j_call: TRBJ1-1; v_call: TRBV28; d_call: NA; cdr3_aa: CASSSHPTEAFF; cdr3_nt: TGTGCCAGCAGTTCACACCCCACTGAAGCTTTCTTT
clone_size: NA; j_call: TRBJ2-7; v_call: TRBV3-1/TRBV3-2; d_call: TRBD2; cdr3_aa: CASSQGLAGPYEQYF; cdr3_nt: TGTGCCAGCAGCCAAGGCCTAGCGGGTCCCTACGAGCAGTACTTC
clone_size: NA; j_call: TRBJ2-7; v_call: TRBV6-6; d_call: NA; cdr3_aa: CASSYMRGAPYEQYF; cdr3_nt: TGTGCCAGCAGTTACATGCGCGGGGCCCCCTACGAGCAGTACTTC
clone_size: once; j_call: TRBJ2-7; v_call: TRBV7-6; d_call: NA; cdr3_aa: CASSLGASGYEQYF; cdr3_nt: TGTGCCAGCAGCTTAGGAGCGTCGGGGTACGAGCAGTACTTC
clone_size: NA; j_call: TRBJ1-6; v_call: TRBV5-6; d_call: TRBD1; cdr3_aa: CASSSDRGQGGQSPLHF; cdr3_nt: TGTGCCAGCAGCTCAGACCGGGGACAGGGAGGGCAATCACCCCTCCACTTT
clone_size: NA; j_call: TRBJ1-2; v_call: TRBV28; d_call: TRBD1; cdr3_aa: CASRLPGQEKRYGYTF; cdr3_nt: TGTGCCAGCAGATTACCCGGACAGGAGAAGAGGTATGGCTACACCTTC
clone_size: few; j_call: TRBJ2-3; v_call: TRBV27; d_call: NA; cdr3_aa: CASSLSRSSTDTQYF; cdr3_nt: TGTGCCAGCAGTTTATCTAGATCGAGCACAGATACGCAGTATTTT
clone_size: NA; j_call: TRBJ1-2; v_call: TRBV28; d_call: TRBD1; cdr3_aa: CASRGLGQGAHGYTF; cdr3_nt: TGTGCCAGCAGGGGACTAGGACAGGGGGCCCATGGCTACACCTTC
clone_size: NA; j_call: TRBJ2-1; v_call: TRBV5-1; d_call: TRBD1; cdr3_aa: CASSPQGAQYNEQFF; cdr3_nt: TGCGCCAGCAGCCCGCAGGGGGCGCAGTACAATGAGCAGTTCTTC
clone_size: NA; j_call: TRBJ2-1; v_call: TRBV11-2; d_call: NA; cdr3_aa: CASSLLRTSYNEQFF; cdr3_nt: TGTGCCAGCAGCTTACTCCGAACTTCCTACAATGAGCAGTTCTTC
clone_size: NA; j_call: TRBJ1-2; v_call: TRBV4-2; d_call: NA; cdr3_aa: CASSPPLDRFGYGYTF; cdr3_nt: TGTGCCAGCAGCCCTCCTTTAGACAGGTTCGGGTATGGCTACACCTTC
clone_size: NA; j_call: TRBJ1-2; v_call: TRBV7-9; d_call: NA; cdr3_aa: CASSPFTPSYGYTF; cdr3_nt: TGTGCCAGCAGCCCATTCACCCCCAGCTATGGCTACACCTTC
clone_size: NA; j_call: TRBJ2-2; v_call: TRBV2; d_call: NA; cdr3_aa: CASTLVGDTGELFF; cdr3_nt: TGTGCCAGCACCCTAGTAGGGGACACCGGGGAGCTGTTTTTT
clone_size: NA; j_call: TRBJ2-5; v_call: TRBV5-1; d_call: NA; cdr3_aa: CASSPGASGAEETQYF; cdr3_nt: TGCGCCAGCAGCCCCGGGGCGTCAGGGGCGGAAGAGACCCAGTACTTC
clone_size: NA; j_call: TRBJ2-1; v_call: TRBV18; d_call: NA; cdr3_aa: CASSPIVTSLYNEQFF; cdr3_nt: TGTGCCAGCTCACCAATTGTAACTAGCCTTTACAATGAGCAGTTCTTC
clone_size: NA; j_call: TRBJ1-2; v_call: TRBV25-1; d_call: NA; cdr3_aa: CASTGRLYGYTF; cdr3_nt: TGTGCCAGCACTGGCAGACTCTATGGCTACACCTTC
clone_size: NA; j_call: TRBJ2-5; v_call: TRBV15; d_call: TRBD2; cdr3_aa: CATSPRAGARRETQYF; cdr3_nt: TGTGCCACCAGCCCCAGAGCGGGGGCGAGACGGGAGACCCAGTACTTC
clone_size: NA; j_call: TRBJ2-2; v_call: TRBV25-1; d_call: NA; cdr3_aa: CASSFDTGELFF; cdr3_nt: TGTGCCAGCAGTTTCGACACCGGGGAGCTGTTTTTT
clone_size: NA; j_call: TRBJ1-1; v_call: TRBV28; d_call: NA; cdr3_aa: CASSFLRDNTEAFF; cdr3_nt: TGTGCCAGCAGTTTTCTCAGGGATAACACTGAAGCTTTCTTT
clone_size: few; j_call: TRBJ1-6; v_call: TRBV25-1; d_call: NA; cdr3_aa: CASSESSGEWSPLHF; cdr3_nt: TGTGCCAGCAGTGAATCCTCAGGGGAGTGGTCACCCCTCCACTTT
clone_size: NA; j_call: TRBJ2-3; v_call: TRBV5-1; d_call: TRBD2; cdr3_aa: CASAGTSGYTQYF; cdr3_nt: TGCGCCAGTGCCGGGACTAGCGGTTATACGCAGTATTTT
clone_size: NA; j_call: TRBJ2-6; v_call: TRBV5-1; d_call: NA; cdr3_aa: CASSFVPGGSGANVLTF; cdr3_nt: TGCGCCAGCAGCTTTGTCCCGGGTGGCTCTGGGGCCAACGTCCTGACTTTC
clone_size: few; j_call: TRBJ1-3; v_call: TRBV5-1; d_call: TRBD1; cdr3_aa: CASSDFGQGSVNTIYF; cdr3_nt: TGCGCCAGCAGCGATTTTGGACAGGGGTCGGTAAACACCATATATTTT
clone_size: once; j_call: TRBJ2-7; v_call: TRBV2; d_call: TRBD1; cdr3_aa: CASSEDRGTFYEQYF; cdr3_nt: TGTGCCAGCAGTGAGGACAGGGGGACTTTCTACGAGCAGTACTTC
clone_size: NA; j_call: TRBJ1-2; v_call: TRBV6-2/TRBV6-3; d_call: NA; cdr3_aa: CASSYNVDRNYGYTF; cdr3_nt: TGTGCCAGCAGTTACAACGTGGACAGAAACTATGGCTACACCTTC
clone_size: NA; j_call: TRBJ2-7; v_call: TRBV7-9; d_call: TRBD2; cdr3_aa: CASTMGTSSYEQYF; cdr3_nt: TGTGCCAGCACCATGGGGACTAGCTCCTACGAGCAGTACTTC
clone_size: NA; j_call: TRBJ2-2; v_call: TRBV5-1; d_call: TRBD2; cdr3_aa: CASSLESPLGLAGDMFGELFF; cdr3_nt: TGCGCCAGCAGCTTGGAATCCCCTTTAGGACTAGCGGGAGATATGTTCGGGGAGCTGTTTTTT